This T cell receptor beta chain was sequenced during a study of OX40 agonist ivuxolimab in advanced cancers. Study observations and caveats: Low normalized clonal expansion also occurred in some nonresponding patients. What antigens the expanded peripheral T cells recognized was never established.

Clones were read by immunoSEQ multiplex PCR, and TCRdb kept only the in-frame ones, dropping some. The top ten clones hold roughly 2.8% of a sample with more than 45,000 clones, 70% to 90% of them seen once. Concerning this clone itself: The antigen is undetermined.

V lost 4 bases, J lost 1 base, and 13 bases lay in between. The CDR3 loop spans 15 amino acids. The germline V gene encodes CDR1 MDHEN and CDR2 SYDVKM. V is TRBV28 and J is TRBJ1-1; perhaps TRBD1 as D (5 bases). The source was CD4+ or CD8+ T cells sorted from blood, collected in a trial of the OX40 agonist ivuxolimab. The clonotype comes from an adult with an advanced solid tumor such as melanoma, head and neck, liver or kidney cancer. The CDR3 region is CASSSVPTGNTEAFF. Here the CDR3 DNA reads TGTGCCAGCAGTTCCGTCCCTACAGGGAACACTGAAGCTTTCTTT.